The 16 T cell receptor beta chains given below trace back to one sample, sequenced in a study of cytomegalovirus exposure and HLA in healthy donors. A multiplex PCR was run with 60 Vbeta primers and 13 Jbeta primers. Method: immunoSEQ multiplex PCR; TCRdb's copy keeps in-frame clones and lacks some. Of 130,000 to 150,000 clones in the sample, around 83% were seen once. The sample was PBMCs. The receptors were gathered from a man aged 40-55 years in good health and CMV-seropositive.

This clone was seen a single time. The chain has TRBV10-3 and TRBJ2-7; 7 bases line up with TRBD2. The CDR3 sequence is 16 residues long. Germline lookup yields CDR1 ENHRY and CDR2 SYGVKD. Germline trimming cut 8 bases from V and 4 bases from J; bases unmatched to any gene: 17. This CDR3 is CAIGGNKGGSGYEQYF. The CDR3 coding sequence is TGTGCCATCGGGGGAAATAAAGGCGGGAGCGGGTACGAGCAGTACTTC.

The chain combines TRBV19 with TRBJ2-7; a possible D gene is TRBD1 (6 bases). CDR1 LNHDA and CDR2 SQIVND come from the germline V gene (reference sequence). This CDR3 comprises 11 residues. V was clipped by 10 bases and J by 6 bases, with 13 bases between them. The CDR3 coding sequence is TGTGCCACCCGGACAGCCGCCGAGCAGTACTTC. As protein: CATRTAAEQYF.

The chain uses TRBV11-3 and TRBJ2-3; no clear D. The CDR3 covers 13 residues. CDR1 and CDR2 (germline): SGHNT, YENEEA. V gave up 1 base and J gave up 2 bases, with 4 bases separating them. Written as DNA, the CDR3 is TGTGCCAGCAGCTTAGGGCTCACAGATACGCAGTATTTT. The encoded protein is CASSLGLTDTQYF.

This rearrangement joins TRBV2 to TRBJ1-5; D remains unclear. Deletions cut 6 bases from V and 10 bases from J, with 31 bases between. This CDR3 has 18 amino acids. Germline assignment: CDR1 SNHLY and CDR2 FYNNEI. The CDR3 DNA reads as TGTGCCAGCAGCCCGGGCCTTCCTACTCTCCCTGCAGAGGGTCCCCAGCATTTT. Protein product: CASSPGLPTLPAEGPQHF.

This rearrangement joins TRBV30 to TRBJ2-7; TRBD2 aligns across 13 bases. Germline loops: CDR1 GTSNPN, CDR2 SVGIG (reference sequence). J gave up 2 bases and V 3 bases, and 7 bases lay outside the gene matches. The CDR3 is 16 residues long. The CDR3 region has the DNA TGTGCCTGGAGGGGACTAGCGGGGACACCTCCCTACGAGCAGTACTTC. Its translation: CAWRGLAGTPPYEQYF.

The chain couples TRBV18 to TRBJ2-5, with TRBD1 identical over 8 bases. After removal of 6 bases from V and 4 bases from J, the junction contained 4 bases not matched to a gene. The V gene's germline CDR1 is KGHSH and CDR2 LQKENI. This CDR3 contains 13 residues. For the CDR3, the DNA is TGTGCCAGCTCCTCAGGGGGCTCAGAGACCCAGTACTTC. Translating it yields CASSSGGSETQYF.

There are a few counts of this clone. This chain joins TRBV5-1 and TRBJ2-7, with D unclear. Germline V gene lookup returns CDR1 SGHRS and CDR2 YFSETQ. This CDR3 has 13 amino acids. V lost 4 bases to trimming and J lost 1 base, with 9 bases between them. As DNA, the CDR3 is TGCGCCAGCAGCGATGGCCCGTCCTACGAGCAGTACTTC. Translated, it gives CASSDGPSYEQYF. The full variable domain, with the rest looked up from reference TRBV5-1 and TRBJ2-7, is KAGVTQTPRYLIKTRGQQVTLSCSPISGHRSVSWYQQTPGQGLQFLFEYFSETQRNKGNFPGRFSGRQFSNSRSEMNVSTLELGDSALYLCASSDGPSYEQYFGPGTRLTVT.

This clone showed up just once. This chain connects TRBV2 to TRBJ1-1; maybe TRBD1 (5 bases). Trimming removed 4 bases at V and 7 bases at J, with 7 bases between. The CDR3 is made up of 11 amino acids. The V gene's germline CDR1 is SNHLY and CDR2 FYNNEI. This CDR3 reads CASSAGFEAFF. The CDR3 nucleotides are TGTGCCAGCAGTGCAGGGTTTGAAGCTTTCTTT.

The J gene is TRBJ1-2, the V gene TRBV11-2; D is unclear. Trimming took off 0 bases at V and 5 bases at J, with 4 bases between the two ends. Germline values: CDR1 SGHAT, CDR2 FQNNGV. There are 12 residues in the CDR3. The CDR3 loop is CASSLEQYGYTF. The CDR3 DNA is TGTGCCAGCAGCTTAGAACAATATGGCTACACCTTC.

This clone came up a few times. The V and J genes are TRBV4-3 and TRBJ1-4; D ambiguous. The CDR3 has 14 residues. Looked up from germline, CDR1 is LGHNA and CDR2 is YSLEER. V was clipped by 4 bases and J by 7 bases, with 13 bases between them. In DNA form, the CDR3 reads TGCGCCAGCAGCCCAGGAGGAACGGGTGAAAAACTGTTTTTT. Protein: CASSPGGTGEKLFF.

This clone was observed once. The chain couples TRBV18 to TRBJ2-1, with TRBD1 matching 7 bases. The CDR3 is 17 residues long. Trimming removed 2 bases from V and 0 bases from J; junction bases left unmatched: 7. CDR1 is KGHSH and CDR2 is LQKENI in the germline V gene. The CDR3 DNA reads TGTGCCAGCTCACCAAGGACAGGCGCCTACTCCTACAATGAGCAGTTCTTC. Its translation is CASSPRTGAYSYNEQFF. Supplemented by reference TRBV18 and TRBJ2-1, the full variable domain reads NAGVMQNPRHLVRRRGQEARLRCSPMKGHSHVYWYRQLPEEGLKFMVYLQKENIIDESGMPKERFSAEFPKEGPSILRIQQVVRGDSAAYFCASSPRTGAYSYNEQFFGPGTRLTVL.

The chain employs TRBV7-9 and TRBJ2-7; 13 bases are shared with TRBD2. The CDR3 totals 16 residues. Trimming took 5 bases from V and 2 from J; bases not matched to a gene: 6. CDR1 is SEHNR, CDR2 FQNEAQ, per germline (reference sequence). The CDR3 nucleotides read TGTGCCAGCAGCCCTCCAGGGACTAGCGGGACCTACGAGCAGTACTTC. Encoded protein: CASSPPGTSGTYEQYF.

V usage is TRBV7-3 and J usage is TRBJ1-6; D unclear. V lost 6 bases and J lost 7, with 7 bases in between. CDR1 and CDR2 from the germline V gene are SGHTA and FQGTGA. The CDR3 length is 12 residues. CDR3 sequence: CASSHSNSPLHF. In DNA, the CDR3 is TGTGCCAGCAGTCATTCAAATTCACCCCTCCACTTT.

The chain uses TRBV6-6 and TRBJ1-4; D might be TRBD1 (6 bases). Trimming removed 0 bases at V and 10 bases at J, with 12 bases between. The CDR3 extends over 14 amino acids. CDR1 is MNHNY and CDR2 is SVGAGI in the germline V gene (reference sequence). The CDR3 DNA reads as TGTGCCAGCAGTTACTCGAAGGGGGAAGCAAAACTGTTTTTT. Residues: CASSYSKGEAKLFF.

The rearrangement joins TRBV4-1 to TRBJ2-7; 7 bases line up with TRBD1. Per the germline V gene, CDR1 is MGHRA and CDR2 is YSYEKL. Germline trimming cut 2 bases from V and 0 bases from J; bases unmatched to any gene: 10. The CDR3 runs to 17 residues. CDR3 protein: CASSQYPGTESSYEQYF. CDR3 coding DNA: TGCGCCAGCAGCCAATACCCCGGGACAGAGAGCTCCTACGAGCAGTACTTC.

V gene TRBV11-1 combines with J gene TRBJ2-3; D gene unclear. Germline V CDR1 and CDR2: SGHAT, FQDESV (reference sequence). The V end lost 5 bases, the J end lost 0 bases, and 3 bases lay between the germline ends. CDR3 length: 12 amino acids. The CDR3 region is CASSISTDTQYF. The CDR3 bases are TGTGCCAGCAGCATAAGCACAGATACGCAGTATTTT.